The sample holds many counts of the clone carrying this TCR beta chain. The antigen remains unidentified. These data come from a study of T cell repertoires in cytomegalovirus infection. Study-wide findings and caveats: Ex vivo responses were dominated by HLA-C-restricted CMV-specific TCR beta clonotypes.

MiXCR, applied by TCRdb to the reads, yields one record per CDR3 protein. The sample includes more than 400,000 distinct CDR3 sequences, 26% seen only once; the top ten take 13%. The CDR3 is made up of 12 amino acids. V gave up 4 bases and J gave up 14 bases; unmatched junction bases: 3. Germline CDR1 reads SGHTA; CDR2 reads FQGNSA. The sample taken for sequencing was PBMCs. The receptor's source is a human donor in good health (CMV status not recorded). Some clones in this sample may be carry-over from other donors' samples. This chain joins TRBV7-2 and TRBJ2-1, with TRBD2 matching over 12 bases. This CDR3 reads CASSSRTSGKFF. CDR3 in DNA: TGTGCCAGCAGCTCGAGGACTAGCGGGAAGTTCTTC.